The 30 T cell receptor beta chains reported below all come from one sample, sequenced in a study of OX40 agonist ivuxolimab in advanced cancers. Profiled with immunoSEQ multiplex PCR; TCRdb holds only in-frame clones, not every one. The sample lists tens of thousands of clones; 75% to 95% were seen once. The input for sequencing was CD4+ or CD8+ T cells sorted from blood, taken in a trial of the OX40 agonist ivuxolimab. Receptor source: an adult with an advanced solid tumor such as melanoma, head and neck, liver or kidney cancer.

The chain recombines TRBV28 with TRBJ1-4, with a weak D call TRBD1 (6 bases). In germline, CDR1 is MDHEN, CDR2 SYDVKM. Deletions cut 3 bases from V and 3 bases from J, with 11 bases between. The CDR3 runs 15 residues. CDR3 coding DNA: TGTGCCAGCAGTTTTTTAGGGGGTTCTAATGAAAAACTGTTTTTT. It yields the protein CASSFLGGSNEKLFF.

This chain joins TRBV2 and TRBJ2-7, with no clear D. Germline CDR1 is SNHLY and CDR2 is FYNNEI. Trimming removed 6 bases from V and 5 bases from J, with 8 bases in between. The CDR3 consists of 11 residues. The CDR3 DNA reads as TGTGCCAGCAGCCCTTTGGACGAGCAGTACTTC. Translating gives CASSPLDEQYF.

This chain uses TRBV5-4 with TRBJ2-7, with 11 bases that match TRBD2. V lost 1 base to trimming and J lost 6 bases; unmatched junction nucleotides: 3. Germline loops: CDR1 SGHNT, CDR2 YYREEE (reference sequence). The CDR3 loop spans 14 amino acids. The CDR3 region has the DNA TGTGCCAGCAGCTTGCAACTAGCGGGAGTCGAGCAGTACTTC. Protein: CASSLQLAGVEQYF. Using reference TRBV5-4 and TRBJ2-7 for the parts outside the CDR3, the full variable domain is ETGVTQSPTHLIKTRGQQVTLRCSSQSGHNTVSWYQQALGQGPQFIFQYYREEENGRGNFPPRFSGLQFPNYSSELNVNALELDDSALYLCASSLQLAGVEQYFGPGTRLTVT.

The V call is TRBV4-2, the J call TRBJ1-1; no clear D. The V end was cut by 4 bases, the J end by 1 base, with 10 bases between. The V gene's germline CDR1 is LGHNA and CDR2 YNFKEQ. CDR3 length: 14 residues. CDR3 amino acids: CASSPIGGNTEAFF. CDR3 nucleotide sequence: TGTGCCAGCAGCCCCATAGGAGGGAACACTGAAGCTTTCTTT.

V gene TRBV9 combines with J gene TRBJ1-2; a weak D match, TRBD1 (5 bases). There are 15 residues in the CDR3. The V gene lost 3 bases and the J gene lost 0 bases, with 12 bases spanning the gap. Looked up from germline, CDR1 is SGDLS and CDR2 is YYNGEE. The DNA for the CDR3 is TGTGCCAGCAGCGCGCGCAGGGATGCTAACTATGGCTACACCTTC. Protein product: CASSARRDANYGYTF.

The chain combines TRBV19 with TRBJ2-2; D may be TRBD1 (6 bases). The CDR3 runs 16 residues. In germline, CDR1 is LNHDA, CDR2 SQIVND (reference sequence). V was shortened by 7 bases and J by 4 bases, with 19 bases between the two germline ends. The CDR3 reads CASKPSQAGVTGELFF. The CDR3 DNA reads as TGTGCCAGTAAGCCCTCCCAGGCAGGGGTCACCGGGGAGCTGTTTTTT. The variable domain in full, completed from reference TRBV19 and TRBJ2-2, reads DGGITQSPKYLFRKEGQNVTLSCEQNLNHDAMYWYRQDPGQGLRLIYYSQIVNDFQKGDIAEGYSVSREKKESFPLTVTSAQKNPTAFYLCASKPSQAGVTGELFFGEGSRLTVL.

The chain links TRBV19 to TRBJ2-7, with 10 bases lining up with TRBD1. The ends lost 9 bases at V and 4 bases at J; junction bases unmatched: 9. Germline V CDR1 and CDR2: LNHDA, SQIVND (reference sequence). The CDR3 is made up of 14 amino acids. Here the CDR3 reads CARAGTGELYEQYF. The CDR3 DNA follows: TGTGCCAGGGCCGGGACAGGGGAACTATACGAGCAGTACTTC.

The chain couples TRBV2 to TRBJ1-1, with 10 bases lining up with TRBD1. V gave up 2 bases and J gave up 6 bases; unmatched junction bases: 6. This CDR3 spans 15 amino acids. From germline, CDR1 is SNHLY and CDR2 FYNNEI. Here the CDR3 reads CASSELGQGISEAFF. DNA of the CDR3: TGTGCCAGCAGTGAATTGGGACAGGGGATTTCTGAAGCTTTCTTT.

The gene calls are TRBV5-6 and TRBJ1-2; D gene ambiguous. The V end was cut by 2 bases, the J end by 0 bases, with 14 bases between. Germline CDR1 SGHDT, CDR2 YYEEEE. CDR3 size: 16 residues. The CDR3 reads CASSFERLRANYGYTF. CDR3 DNA: TGTGCCAGCAGCTTTGAGAGACTGAGAGCTAACTATGGCTACACCTTC.

The J gene is TRBJ1-5, the V gene TRBV6-6, with TRBD1 matching over 8 bases. The CDR3 contains 16 residues. With 6 bases clipped from V and 6 bases from J, the junction kept 13 bases outside the gene matches. Germline-derived CDR1 and CDR2 are MNHNY and SVGAGI (reference sequence). In nucleotides, the CDR3 is TGTGCCAGCAGCCAACCCCCGACAGGGGTTTTTCAGCCCCAGCATTTT. As protein: CASSQPPTGVFQPQHF.

The V gene is TRBV18, the J gene TRBJ2-3; 15 bases agree with TRBD2. This CDR3 is 18 amino acids long. Losses at the gene ends were 1 base for V and 4 bases for J; bases not matched to a gene: 6. Per germline, CDR1 KGHSH and CDR2 LQKENI. The CDR3: CASSPLGLAGGLADTQYF. The CDR3 DNA sequence: TGTGCCAGCTCACCACTCGGACTAGCGGGAGGGTTGGCAGATACGCAGTATTTT.

The CDR3: CASRSSGTGIYGYTF. CDR3 in DNA: TGCGCCAGCAGATCCTCCGGGACAGGGATCTATGGCTACACCTTC. This chain links TRBV5-1 with TRBJ1-2; 9 bases match TRBD1. V trimming: 5 bases; J trimming: 4 bases; junction bases outside the gene matches: 9. The CDR3 runs 15 residues. The germline V gene has CDR1 SGHRS and CDR2 YFSETQ.

V is TRBV13 and J is TRBJ2-3; 8 bases are a match to TRBD2. Germline lookup yields CDR1 PRHDT and CDR2 FYEKMQ (reference sequence). V gave up 5 bases and J gave up 6 bases; unmatched junction bases: 7. The CDR3 has 14 amino acids. The CDR3 loop is CASSLGLGRDTQYF. The CDR3 region has the DNA TGTGCCAGCAGCCTGGGACTAGGTCGGGATACGCAGTATTTT.

In its sample, this clone was seen a few times. This CDR3 reads CASTPDRVSYEQYF. As DNA, the CDR3 is TGTGCCAGCACGCCAGACAGGGTGTCTTACGAGCAGTACTTC. V usage is TRBV7-9 and J usage is TRBJ2-7; 7 bases map to TRBD1. CDR1 SEHNR and CDR2 FQNEAQ come from the germline V gene (reference sequence). The CDR3 runs 14 residues. Germline trimming cut 7 bases from V and 4 bases from J; bases unmatched to any gene: 10.

The genes are TRBV7-9 and TRBJ2-7; D gene uncertain. The CDR3 totals 13 residues. CDR1 is SEHNR and CDR2 is FQNEAQ in the germline V gene (reference sequence). V gave up 5 bases and J gave up 1 base, with 9 bases separating them. CDR3 in amino acids: CASSVLDSYEQYF. As DNA, the CDR3 is TGTGCCAGCAGCGTTTTGGATTCCTACGAGCAGTACTTC.

The chain joins TRBV11-2 to TRBJ2-1, with TRBD2 identical over 10 bases. This CDR3 spans 18 amino acids. Trimming took 1 base from V and 7 from J; bases not matched to a gene: 13. Looked up from germline, CDR1 is SGHAT and CDR2 is FQNNGV. The CDR3 bases are TGTGCCAGCAGCTTAGTAGGGGGTAGGAGCGGGAGGGCGAATGAGCAGTTCTTC. Translating it yields CASSLVGGRSGRANEQFF. Variable domain in full (rest from reference TRBV11-2 and TRBJ2-1): EAGVAQSPRYKIIEKRQSVAFWCNPISGHATLYWYQQILGQGPKLLIQFQNNGVVDDSQLPKDRFSAERLKGVDSTLKIQPAKLEDSAVYLCASSLVGGRSGRANEQFFGPGTRLTVL.

The chain combines TRBV27 with TRBJ2-5; possible D gene TRBD2, 5 bases. CDR1 is MNHEY, CDR2 SMNVEV, per germline (reference sequence). The CDR3 consists of 14 residues. Trimming took off 0 bases at V and 4 bases at J, with 9 bases between the two ends. CDR3 loop: CASSLSRAGETQYF. The CDR3, as DNA: TGTGCCAGCAGTTTATCTCGGGCGGGAGAGACCCAGTACTTC.

This sequence joins TRBV2 and TRBJ1-5; D ambiguous. V was clipped by 3 bases and J by 0 bases, with 6 bases between them. CDR1 SNHLY and CDR2 FYNNEI come from the germline V gene. The length of the CDR3 is 14 residues. CDR3 protein: CASSEVYSNQPQHF. The CDR3 bases are TGTGCCAGCAGTGAGGTCTATAGCAATCAGCCCCAGCATTTT.

The chain links TRBV30 to TRBJ1-1, with a weak D call TRBD1 (5 bases). The CDR3 consists of 15 residues. The germline V gene has CDR1 GTSNPN and CDR2 SVGIG (reference sequence). V lost 2 bases and J 2 bases, leaving 15 bases between the germline ends. CDR3 protein: CAWSIRGVPNTEAFF. In DNA form, the CDR3 reads TGTGCCTGGAGTATCCGGGGGGTTCCTAACACTGAAGCTTTCTTT.

The CDR3 region is CASSQDPQVGYGYTF. CDR3 nucleotide sequence: TGTGCCAGCAGCCAAGATCCCCAGGTGGGCTATGGCTACACCTTC. This chain links TRBV4-2 with TRBJ1-2; D uncertain. This CDR3 region has 15 residues. V lost 0 bases and J lost 4, with 12 bases in between. The V gene's germline CDR1 is LGHNA and CDR2 YNFKEQ.

The chain links TRBV28 to TRBJ2-1; 9 nucleotides line up with TRBD2. The CDR3 loop spans 16 amino acids. Trimming removed 5 bases from V and 3 bases from J; junction bases left unmatched: 8. Per germline, CDR1 MDHEN and CDR2 SYDVKM. CDR3 in amino acids: CASSPRTSVRYNEQFF. The DNA of the CDR3 is TGTGCCAGCAGTCCTCGGACTAGCGTTCGCTACAATGAGCAGTTCTTC.

This clone has just one count. The chain is built from TRBV6-6 and TRBJ1-5; 7 nucleotides match TRBD1. V was clipped by 7 bases and J by 6 bases; unmatched bases: 6. The CDR3 length is 13 residues. Germline CDR1 MNHNY, CDR2 SVGAGI (reference sequence). CDR3 nucleotide sequence: TGTGCCAGCACCGTTGACAGGGTTCAGCCCCAGCATTTT. It yields the protein CASTVDRVQPQHF.

The chain has TRBV28 and TRBJ2-5, with TRBD1 matching 9 bases. V dropped 3 bases and J dropped 7; count of bases not matched to a gene: 9. CDR1 is MDHEN and CDR2 is SYDVKM in the germline V gene. The CDR3 totals 15 residues. The CDR3 protein is CASSFEGTGRGTQYF. The CDR3 DNA sequence: TGTGCCAGCAGTTTTGAAGGGACAGGGAGGGGGACCCAGTACTTC.

CDR3 residues: CASTGYTEAFF. CDR3 DNA sequence: TGTGCCAGCACTGGATACACTGAAGCTTTCTTT. V is TRBV28 and J is TRBJ1-1; D not certain. Germline loops: CDR1 MDHEN, CDR2 SYDVKM. Trimming left V 7 bases short and J 3 bases short, with 6 bases between. The CDR3 is made up of 11 amino acids.

CDR3 in DNA: TGTGCTTTTGTATCTAGGGTGGACACTGAAGCTTTCTTT. This gives the protein CAFVSRVDTEAFF. The chain carries TRBV6-4 and TRBJ1-1; no definite D call. The germline V gene has CDR1 MRHNA and CDR2 SNTAGT. The CDR3 spans 13 residues.

The V gene is TRBV28, the J gene TRBJ2-1; D gene ambiguous. Germline V gene data show CDR1 as MDHEN and CDR2 as SYDVKM. The ends were cut back, 8 bases at V and 8 bases at J, with 16 bases in the middle. This CDR3 has 13 residues. The CDR3 DNA reads TGTGCCAGCGTCGACCGAGCGTCCGATGAGCAGTTCTTC. Amino acids: CASVDRASDEQFF.

About this clone itself: Distinct nucleotide sequences in the sample also encode this CDR3. The rearrangement links TRBV2 to TRBJ2-7, with TRBD1 as a possible D gene (6 bases). The CDR3 spans 13 residues. Germline V gene lookup returns CDR1 SNHLY and CDR2 FYNNEI. The V and J ends lost 8 bases and 3 bases respectively, with 14 bases between them. Here the CDR3 reads CASRTARGYEQYF. The CDR3 DNA follows: TGTGCCAGCCGCACCGCCAGGGGCTACGAGCAGTACTTC.

This clone was counted between two and nine times. V gene TRBV30 combines with J gene TRBJ2-1, with 9 bases lining up with TRBD2. CDR3 length: 14 amino acids. V lost 4 bases, J lost 9 bases, and 10 bases stayed unmatched. Germline lookup yields CDR1 GTSNPN and CDR2 SVGIG (reference sequence). The CDR3 DNA reads TGTGCCTGGATGCGCGGGAGGGAGGGCGGTGAGCAGTTCTTC. Its protein is CAWMRGREGGEQFF.

V usage is TRBV19 and J usage is TRBJ2-1; D uncertain. Germline-derived CDR1 and CDR2 are LNHDA and SQIVND (reference sequence). V was trimmed by 7 bases and J by 9 bases, leaving 13 bases between them. The CDR3 spans 12 residues. DNA for the CDR3: TGTGCCAGTATTCAGGCGGCGAGTGAGCAGTTCTTC. Translating it yields CASIQAASEQFF.

V usage is TRBV19 and J usage is TRBJ1-5; 8 nucleotides align to TRBD1. Trimming at V came to 8 bases and at J to 3 bases, leaving 3 bases not matched to a gene. This CDR3 region has 13 residues. Germline assignment: CDR1 LNHDA and CDR2 SQIVND (reference sequence). The CDR3 region is CASVQGDNQPQHF. The CDR3 DNA sequence: TGTGCCAGTGTACAGGGGGACAATCAGCCCCAGCATTTT.